The 32 T cell receptor beta chains listed next were all sequenced from one sample in a study of human T cells and chemical hapten exposure. TCRdb itself ran the RACE reads through MiXCR, one entry per CDR3 protein. This repertoire shows about 46,000 distinct CDR3 sequences, about 4.5% found once; its top ten account for roughly 1.7%. Time point reported: healthy volunteer bleed at 2 weeks. Unfractionated whole blood yielded total RNA. The material sequenced was whole blood. These receptor sequences come from a female donor in good health. Some clones in this sample may be carry-over from other donors' samples.

This clonotype was observed many times. The CDR3 region is CASSPPGKIYGYTF. DNA for the CDR3: TGTGCCAGCAGCCCCCCCGGAAAAATCTATGGCTACACCTTC. The rearrangement links TRBV7-9 to TRBJ1-2; no clear D gene. The ends were cut back, 5 bases at V and 4 bases at J, with 14 bases in the middle. In germline, CDR1 is SEHNR, CDR2 FQNEAQ (reference sequence). The CDR3 contains 14 residues.

This clonotype appeared many times. The gene calls are TRBV6-6 and TRBJ1-1; tentatively, D is TRBD1 (5 bases). In germline, CDR1 is MNHNY, CDR2 SVGAGI (reference sequence). V was trimmed by 0 bases and J by 3 bases, leaving 11 bases between them. This CDR3 is built from 15 residues. CDR3 nucleotide sequence: TGTGCCAGCAGTTACTCGCTCAGGGTAGACACTGAAGCTTTCTTT. The encoded protein is CASSYSLRVDTEAFF.

This clonotype occurred a few times. The rearrangement links TRBV30 to TRBJ1-6; D perhaps matches TRBD1 (5 bases). With 5 bases removed from V and 6 bases from J, the gap between germline ends came to 17 bases. Germline assignment: CDR1 GTSNPN and CDR2 SVGIG (reference sequence). The CDR3 consists of 15 residues. CDR3 nucleotides: TGTGCCTGGGCCGTGGTCGGACAAACTAATTCACCCCTCCACTTT. Translating it yields CAWAVVGQTNSPLHF.

This clonotype was seen ten or more times. The V gene is TRBV7-9, the J gene TRBJ1-4; no reliable D call. Per germline, CDR1 SEHNR and CDR2 FQNEAQ (reference sequence). With 3 bases removed from V and 7 bases from J, the gap between germline ends came to 6 bases. The CDR3 extends over 12 amino acids. The CDR3 bases are TGTGCCAGCAGCTTTGTTATTGAAAAACTGTTTTTT. This gives the protein CASSFVIEKLFF.

This clonotype was counted at least ten times. V is TRBV6-2 or TRBV6-3 and J is TRBJ1-5, with a tentative D call TRBD1 (6 bases). V was clipped by 9 bases and J by 0 bases, with 18 bases between them. The germline gives CDR1 MNHEY, CDR2 SVGEGT. The CDR3 is 16 residues long. CDR3 protein: CARGGRAPYSNQPQHF. The DNA for the CDR3 is TGTGCCAGGGGGGGCAGGGCCCCATATAGCAATCAGCCCCAGCATTTT.

This clonotype was counted ten times or more. The chain recombines TRBV20-1 with TRBJ1-5; TRBD1 matches 7 bases. V dropped 3 bases and J dropped 0; count of bases not matched to a gene: 2. The CDR3 is 14 residues long. Germline values: CDR1 DFQATT, CDR2 SNEGSKA (reference sequence). For the CDR3, the DNA is TGCAGTGCTAGCCGGGACAGTAGCAATCAGCCCCAGCATTTT. Amino acid sequence: CSASRDSSNQPQHF.

The chain uses TRBV12-3 or TRBV12-4 and TRBJ2-5, with 10 bases lining up with TRBD1. The junction had 8 bases not matched to a gene; V was cut back by 3 bases and J by 4 bases. The CDR3 is made up of 16 amino acids. The CDR3 sequence is CASSFAGTGAGETQYF. The CDR3 region has the DNA TGTGCCAGCAGTTTCGCCGGGACAGGGGCTGGAGAGACCCAGTACTTC.

This clonotype was observed at least ten times. The chain joins TRBV5-1 to TRBJ2-3, with D possibly being TRBD2 (6 bases). V dropped 0 bases and J dropped 2 bases, with 7 bases sitting between them. CDR3 size: 14 residues. Germline assignment: CDR1 SGHRS and CDR2 YFSETQ. CDR3 amino acids: CASSLGLDTDTQYF. CDR3 coding DNA: TGCGCCAGCAGCTTGGGACTAGACACAGATACGCAGTATTTT.

This clonotype came up many times. This chain uses TRBV5-1 with TRBJ2-7; maybe TRBD2 (5 bases). The V end was cut by 0 bases, the J end by 6 bases, with 7 bases between. The CDR3 is 12 amino acids. Germline CDR1 is SGHRS and CDR2 is YFSETQ. The CDR3 spells CASSLDGSEQYF. The CDR3 coding sequence is TGCGCCAGCAGCTTGGATGGGAGCGAGCAGTACTTC.

This clonotype was found a few times. The rearrangement joins TRBV4-3 to TRBJ1-6, with D possibly matching TRBD1 (6 bases). The V and J ends lost 0 bases and 7 bases respectively, with 16 bases between them. Looked up from germline, CDR1 is LGHNA and CDR2 is YSLEER. This CDR3 region has 17 residues. The CDR3 nucleotides are TGCGCCAGCAGCCAAGATCCCAGACAGGAATGGAATTCACCCCTCCACTTT. Encoded protein: CASSQDPRQEWNSPLHF.

This clonotype has at least ten counts. The chain uses TRBV7-9 and TRBJ2-7; tentative D call: TRBD2 (5 bases). Per germline, CDR1 SEHNR and CDR2 FQNEAQ (reference sequence). The CDR3 spans 13 residues. V gave up 6 bases and J gave up 4 bases, with 13 bases separating them. This CDR3 is CASSYSGGYEQYF. The CDR3 DNA reads as TGTGCCAGCAGTTACAGTGGCGGGTACGAGCAGTACTTC.

The V gene is TRBV6-1, the J gene TRBJ2-2, with D possibly matching TRBD2 (5 bases). The CDR3 is 16 amino acids. Trimming pared 0 bases from V and 6 bases from J, leaving 14 bases between. CDR1 is MNHNS and CDR2 is SASEGT in the germline V gene. The CDR3 nucleotides are TGTGCCAGCAGTGAAGCTTCGGGATCCGGGGCCGGGGAGCTGTTTTTT. It translates to CASSEASGSGAGELFF.

This clonotype was seen repeatedly, ten times or more. The chain joins TRBV6-2 or TRBV6-3 to TRBJ1-1; D possibly corresponds to TRBD1 (6 bases). Germline V gene data show CDR1 as MNHEY and CDR2 as SVGEGT. The CDR3 covers 17 residues. The germline V and J ends were trimmed by 4 bases and 3 bases, with 21 bases remaining between them. Here the CDR3 DNA reads TGTGCCAGCAGTTTCCCAGGGGACCCCGACTATTACACTGAAGCTTTCTTT. Protein product: CASSFPGDPDYYTEAFF.

This clonotype turned up a few times. CDR3 sequence: CASSEPSSTRLNTEAFF. The CDR3 DNA sequence: TGTGCCAGCAGTGAACCCTCCTCGACAAGACTTAACACTGAAGCTTTCTTT. This chain connects TRBV2 to TRBJ1-1; D not certain. V was cut by 2 bases and J by 2 bases, with 18 bases left in between. Germline CDR1 is SNHLY and CDR2 is FYNNEI. This CDR3 has 17 amino acids.

This clonotype was picked up many times. This chain links TRBV19 with TRBJ2-7; TRBD2 aligns across 8 bases. The CDR3 consists of 15 residues. The junction had 6 bases not matched to a gene; V was cut back by 3 bases and J by 2 bases. Germline CDR1 reads LNHDA; CDR2 reads SQIVND (reference sequence). This CDR3 is CASSIGSGGAYEQYF. Here the CDR3 DNA reads TGTGCCAGTAGTATTGGCTCCGGGGGGGCCTACGAGCAGTACTTC.

This clonotype was seen only a few times. It may be a read error: a sequence one base away is much more abundant. This chain joins TRBV29-1 and TRBJ2-3; TRBD1 matches at 7 bases. The CDR3 sequence is 14 residues long. Germline CDR1 and CDR2: SQVTM and ANQGSEA. Trimming at V came to 4 bases and at J to 6 bases, leaving 10 bases not matched to a gene. The CDR3 DNA follows: TGCAGCGTTGTAAGGGACAGAGGAGGTGATACGCAGTATTTT. Its translation is CSVVRDRGGDTQYF.

This clonotype was counted many times. The rearrangement uses TRBV6-5 and TRBJ1-1; TRBD1 agrees at 7 bases. Germline V CDR1 and CDR2: MNHEY, SVGAGI. V lost 0 bases to trimming and J lost 0 bases; unmatched junction nucleotides: 4. The CDR3 extends over 16 amino acids. The CDR3 DNA is TGTGCCAGCAGTTACTCAACAGGGGCAATGAACACTGAAGCTTTCTTT. The encoded protein is CASSYSTGAMNTEAFF.

In this sample, this clonotype turned up many times. The chain carries TRBV4-2 and TRBJ1-3; D remains unclear. This CDR3 comprises 13 residues. Germline assignment: CDR1 LGHNA and CDR2 YNFKEQ. Trimming stripped 6 bases from V and 4 bases from J, with 10 bases between. The CDR3: CASRELGGNTIYF. CDR3 DNA sequence: TGTGCCAGCAGAGAACTTGGGGGAAACACCATATATTTT.

This clonotype was picked up many times. The chain combines TRBV6-2 or TRBV6-3 with TRBJ2-3; the match to TRBD2 covers 9 bases. The CDR3 is 14 amino acids. V lost 6 bases to trimming and J lost 4 bases; unmatched junction nucleotides: 5. Germline CDR1 MNHEY, CDR2 SVGEGT. This CDR3 is CASRGGGAADTQYF. The CDR3 DNA reads TGTGCCAGCAGGGGCGGGGGGGCGGCAGATACGCAGTATTTT.

Ten or more counts support this clonotype. The CDR3 DNA is TGTGCCAGCAGTCATCTTTTTTCTGGCTACACCTTC. Translating it yields CASSHLFSGYTF. This sequence joins TRBV12-3 or TRBV12-4 and TRBJ1-2; D gene unclear. Trimming took 5 bases from V and 7 from J, leaving 11 bases between them. This CDR3 comprises 12 residues.

This clonotype has a count of ten or more. The V and J genes are TRBV6-1 and TRBJ1-1; TRBD1 aligns across 7 bases. J was trimmed by 4 bases and V by 5 bases; bases with no gene match: 7. The CDR3 is 14 residues long. Germline CDR1 is MNHNS and CDR2 is SASEGT. In DNA form, the CDR3 reads TGTGCCAGCAGTTACATACAGGGGAGCACTGAAGCTTTCTTT. Translated, it gives CASSYIQGSTEAFF.

This chain connects TRBV2 to TRBJ2-3; D not certain. Per germline, CDR1 SNHLY and CDR2 FYNNEI. The CDR3 contains 12 residues. V was trimmed by 8 bases and J by 6 bases, leaving 12 bases between them. CDR3 nucleotide sequence: TGTGCCAGCGCTATAGCTGATGATACGCAGTATTTT. The encoded protein is CASAIADDTQYF. Combining the CDR3 with reference TRBV2 and TRBJ2-3 gives the whole variable domain EPEVTQTPSHQVTQMGQEVILRCVPISNHLYFYWYRQILGQKVEFLVSFYNNEISEKSEIFDDQFSVERPDGSNFTLKIRSTKLEDSAMYFCASAIADDTQYFGPGTRLTVL.

The rearrangement links TRBV20-1 to TRBJ2-3; 7 nucleotides line up with TRBD1. V shed 3 bases and J 4 bases; nucleotides not matched to a gene: 4. CDR3 size: 13 residues. CDR1 is DFQATT and CDR2 is SNEGSKA in the germline V gene (reference sequence). The CDR3 nucleotides are TGCAGTGCTAGCGTACAGGGGTCAGATACGCAGTATTTT. This translates into CSASVQGSDTQYF.

This clonotype was found many times. The chain links TRBV12-3 or TRBV12-4 to TRBJ1-1; tentative D call: TRBD1 (6 bases). The CDR3 consists of 14 residues. V was pared by 3 bases and J by 4 bases, with 12 bases between. The chain's CDR3 is CASSFGQIVTEAFF. In nucleotides, the CDR3 is TGTGCCAGCAGTTTCGGACAGATAGTCACTGAAGCTTTCTTT.

At least ten counts were recorded for this clonotype. This rearrangement joins TRBV5-1 to TRBJ2-3; no clear D. Trimming stripped 2 bases from V and 4 bases from J, with 5 bases between. Per the germline V gene, CDR1 is SGHRS and CDR2 is YFSETQ. The CDR3 spans 12 residues. CDR3 bases: TGCGCCAGCAGCTTCATGTCAGATACGCAGTATTTT. Translating it yields CASSFMSDTQYF.

This clonotype was seen repeatedly, ten times or more. The genes are TRBV29-1 and TRBJ2-3; either TRBD1 or TRBD2 may supply D (5 bases each). The CDR3 is 13 amino acids. V dropped 4 bases and J dropped 6 bases, with 14 bases sitting between them. CDR1 and CDR2 (germline): SQVTM, ANQGSEA. The CDR3 coding sequence is TGCAGCGTTGGGGACGGCGGATTCGATACGCAGTATTTT. Amino acid sequence: CSVGDGGFDTQYF.

This clonotype occurred many times. The V and J genes are TRBV6-6 and TRBJ2-7, with 7 bases lining up with TRBD2. Trimming removed 4 bases from V and 4 bases from J; junction bases left unmatched: 7. The CDR3 consists of 14 residues. CDR1 and CDR2 from the germline V gene are MNHNY and SVGAGI (reference sequence). CDR3 region: CASSSQRGGYEQYF. CDR3 bases: TGTGCCAGCAGTTCCCAGCGGGGTGGTTACGAGCAGTACTTC.

This clonotype showed up many times. The V gene is TRBV6-6, the J gene TRBJ2-6, with no clear D. There are 15 residues in the CDR3. Germline lookup yields CDR1 MNHNY and CDR2 SVGAGI (reference sequence). The V gene lost 8 bases and the J gene lost 0 bases, with 11 bases spanning the gap. CDR3: CASAATHSGANVLTF. The CDR3 coding sequence is TGTGCCAGCGCAGCAACGCACTCTGGGGCCAACGTCCTGACTTTC.

The chain couples TRBV6-4 to TRBJ2-3; D possibly uses TRBD1 or TRBD2 (5 bases each). Trimming left V 7 bases short and J 2 bases short, with 13 bases between. This CDR3 region has 14 residues. Germline CDR1 reads MRHNA; CDR2 reads SNTAGT. The CDR3: CASKGDPSTDTQYF. The CDR3 bases are TGTGCCAGCAAAGGGGACCCTTCCACAGATACGCAGTATTTT.

This clonotype was seen ten or more times. CDR3 residues: CATLGTGDEKLFF. CDR3 bases: TGTGCCACCCTCGGAACAGGGGATGAAAAACTGTTTTTT. The chain uses TRBV6-1 and TRBJ1-4, with 7 bases identical to TRBD1. The CDR3 covers 13 residues. V was pared by 10 bases and J by 6 bases, with 8 bases of the junction left unmatched. Germline values: CDR1 MNHNS, CDR2 SASEGT.

This clonotype was seen repeatedly, ten times or more. The chain couples TRBV10-3 to TRBJ2-2, with TRBD1 as a possible D gene (7 bases). Per germline, CDR1 ENHRY and CDR2 SYGVKD. The CDR3 has 14 residues. Trimming removed 0 bases at V and 9 bases at J, with 11 bases between. CDR3 region: CAISESGGGRELFF. The DNA of the CDR3 is TGTGCCATCAGTGAGTCCGGAGGGGGCCGGGAGCTGTTTTTT.

This clonotype was counted many times. This chain connects TRBV7-2 to TRBJ2-1; the match to TRBD2 covers 11 bases. Per germline, CDR1 SGHTA and CDR2 FQGNSA. The CDR3 has 15 amino acids. The V gene end was trimmed by 1 base and the J gene end by 5 bases; junction bases not matched to a gene: 1. This CDR3 is CASSLGLAGNNEQFF. In DNA form, the CDR3 reads TGTGCCAGCAGCTTAGGACTAGCGGGAAACAATGAGCAGTTCTTC.